This T cell receptor (beta chain) was recovered during a study of shared clonotypes between healthy human individuals. In the sorted-subset replicate PCRs, around 0.2 ug DNA, around 32,000 T cell genomes, was used. Sequenced by immunoSEQ multiplex PCR; TCRdb stores in-frame clones only, minus some. Here the sample spans around 990,000 clones, 70% to 85% being singletons. Between the trimmed V and J ends, which lost 6 bases and 5 bases, there was a span of 13 bases. This CDR3 has 13 amino acids. Germline CDR1 and CDR2: MDHEN and SYDVKM. This clone was seen many times. Only Caucasian adults living in Nashville, Tennessee made up the donor group. Memory CD4+ cells were the fraction left after CD45RA+ naive selection.

Input material: memory CD4+ T cells from PBMCs. Documented subset: CD45RA-negative fraction. The V and J genes are TRBV28 and TRBJ1-2; possible D gene TRBD1, 5 bases. This TCR was sampled from a man in his late teens or twenties in good health. Some clones in this sample may be carry-over from other donors' samples. Here the CDR3 DNA reads TGTGCCAGCAGAAGCTCGGGACTTTATGGCTACACCTTC. It translates to CASRSSGLYGYTF.